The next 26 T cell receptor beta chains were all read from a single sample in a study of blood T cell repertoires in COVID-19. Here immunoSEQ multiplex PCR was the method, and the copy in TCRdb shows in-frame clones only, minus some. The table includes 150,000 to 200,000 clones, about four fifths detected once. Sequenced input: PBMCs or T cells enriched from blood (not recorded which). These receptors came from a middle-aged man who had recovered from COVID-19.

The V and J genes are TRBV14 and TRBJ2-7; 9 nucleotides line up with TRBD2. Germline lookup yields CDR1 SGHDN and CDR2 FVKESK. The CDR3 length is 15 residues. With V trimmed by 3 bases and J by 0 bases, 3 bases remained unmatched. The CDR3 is CASSHLAGSSYEQYF. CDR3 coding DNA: TGTGCCAGCAGCCACCTAGCGGGGAGCTCCTACGAGCAGTACTTC.

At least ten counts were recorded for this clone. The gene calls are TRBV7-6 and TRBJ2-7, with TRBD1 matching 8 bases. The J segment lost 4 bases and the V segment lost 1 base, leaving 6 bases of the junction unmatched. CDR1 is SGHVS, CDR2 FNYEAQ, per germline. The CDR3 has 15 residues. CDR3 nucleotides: TGTGCCAGCAGCTTAGACAGGGGGAATAATTACGAGCAGTACTTC. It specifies CASSLDRGNNYEQYF.

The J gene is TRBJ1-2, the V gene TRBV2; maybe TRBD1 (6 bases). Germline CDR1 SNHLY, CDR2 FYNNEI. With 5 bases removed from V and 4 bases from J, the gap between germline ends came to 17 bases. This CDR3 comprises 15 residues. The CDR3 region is CASSPLTGFAYGYTF. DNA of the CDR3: TGTGCCAGCAGTCCATTGACAGGATTTGCCTATGGCTACACCTTC. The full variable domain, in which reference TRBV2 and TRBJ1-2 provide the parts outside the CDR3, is EPEVTQTPSHQVTQMGQEVILRCVPISNHLYFYWYRQILGQKVEFLVSFYNNEISEKSEIFDDQFSVERPDGSNFTLKIRSTKLEDSAMYFCASSPLTGFAYGYTFGSGTRLTVV.

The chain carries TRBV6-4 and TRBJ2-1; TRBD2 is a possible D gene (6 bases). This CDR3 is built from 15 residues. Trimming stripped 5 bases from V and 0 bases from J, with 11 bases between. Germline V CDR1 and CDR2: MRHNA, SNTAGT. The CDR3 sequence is CASSPVAASYNEQFF. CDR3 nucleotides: TGTGCCAGCAGTCCCGTAGCGGCCTCCTACAATGAGCAGTTCTTC.

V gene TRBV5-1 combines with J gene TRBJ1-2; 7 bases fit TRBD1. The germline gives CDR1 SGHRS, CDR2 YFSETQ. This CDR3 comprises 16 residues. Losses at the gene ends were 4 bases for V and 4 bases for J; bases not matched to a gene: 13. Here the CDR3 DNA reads TGCGCCAGCAGCGCGGGACAGCCAAAGGGCGGCTATGGCTACACCTTC. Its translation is CASSAGQPKGGYGYTF.

The CDR3 sequence: CATSRDLAGGKNEQFF. The CDR3 DNA reads as TGTGCCACCAGCAGAGATTTAGCGGGGGGGAAGAATGAGCAGTTCTTC. The chain is built from TRBV15 and TRBJ2-1, with 11 positions matching TRBD2. The V segment lost 0 bases and the J segment 7 bases; nucleotides outside the gene matches: 5. In germline, CDR1 is LNHNV, CDR2 YYDKDF (reference sequence). CDR3 size: 16 residues.

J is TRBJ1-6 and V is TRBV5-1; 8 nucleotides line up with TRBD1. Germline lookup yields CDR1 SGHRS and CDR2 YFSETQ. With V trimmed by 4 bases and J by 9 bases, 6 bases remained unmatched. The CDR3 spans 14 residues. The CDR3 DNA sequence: TGCGCCAGCAGCCAGCCAGGGGGCGGTTCACCCCTCCACTTT. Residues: CASSQPGGGSPLHF.

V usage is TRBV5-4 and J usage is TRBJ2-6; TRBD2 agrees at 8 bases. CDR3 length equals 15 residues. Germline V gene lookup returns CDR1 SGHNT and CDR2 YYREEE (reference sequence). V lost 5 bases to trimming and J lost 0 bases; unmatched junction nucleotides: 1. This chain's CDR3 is CASRTSGSGANVLTF. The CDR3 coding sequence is TGTGCCAGCAGAACTAGCGGCTCTGGGGCCAACGTCCTGACTTTC.

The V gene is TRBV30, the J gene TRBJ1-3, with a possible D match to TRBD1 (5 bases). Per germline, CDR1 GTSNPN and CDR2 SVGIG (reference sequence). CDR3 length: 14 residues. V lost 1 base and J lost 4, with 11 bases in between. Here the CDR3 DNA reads TGTGCCTGGAGTGCGGGCGGGGCCGGAAACACCATATATTTT. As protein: CAWSAGGAGNTIYF.

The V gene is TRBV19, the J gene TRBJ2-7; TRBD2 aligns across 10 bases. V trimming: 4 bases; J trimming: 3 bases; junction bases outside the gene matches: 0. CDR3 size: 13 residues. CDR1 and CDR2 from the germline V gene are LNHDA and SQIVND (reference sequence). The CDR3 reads CASSRTSGYEQYF. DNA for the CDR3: TGTGCCAGTAGTAGGACTAGCGGCTACGAGCAGTACTTC.

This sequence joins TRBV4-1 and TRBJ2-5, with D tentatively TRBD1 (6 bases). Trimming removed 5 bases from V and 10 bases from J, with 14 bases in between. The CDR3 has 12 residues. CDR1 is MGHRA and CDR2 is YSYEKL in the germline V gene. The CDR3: CASSDDRSVQYF. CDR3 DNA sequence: TGCGCCAGCAGCGACGACAGGTCGGTCCAGTACTTC.

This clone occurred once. CDR3 nucleotides: TGTGCCAGCAGTGAATATTTGAGATCTGGCACTGAAGCTTTCTTT. It codes for CASSEYLRSGTEAFF. J is TRBJ1-1 and V is TRBV6-1; D is undetermined. The CDR3 is 15 residues long. V shed 2 bases and J shed 4 bases, with 14 bases lying between them. CDR1 is MNHNS and CDR2 is SASEGT in the germline V gene.

The CDR3 region has the DNA TGTGCCAGCAGCGAAGCCCGGACAGGCGTACAGTTCTTC. It encodes CASSEARTGVQFF. The chain carries TRBV7-9 and TRBJ2-1; 7 bases are a match to TRBD1. This CDR3 contains 13 residues. Per germline, CDR1 SEHNR and CDR2 FQNEAQ (reference sequence). V was pared by 5 bases and J by 13 bases, with 11 bases of the junction left unmatched.

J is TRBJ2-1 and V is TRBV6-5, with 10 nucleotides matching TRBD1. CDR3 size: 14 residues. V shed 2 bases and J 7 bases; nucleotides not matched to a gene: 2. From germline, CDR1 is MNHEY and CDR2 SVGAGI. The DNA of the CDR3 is TGTGCCAGCAGTTACGACAGGGGGCATAATGAGCAGTTCTTC. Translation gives CASSYDRGHNEQFF.

The CDR3 loop is CSVTYSGANVLTF. The CDR3 bases are TGCAGCGTCACCTACTCTGGGGCCAACGTCCTGACTTTC. V usage is TRBV29-1 and J usage is TRBJ2-6; D unresolved. The V gene's germline CDR1 is SQVTM and CDR2 ANQGSEA. Trimming took 6 bases from V and 0 from J, leaving 6 bases between them. This CDR3 region has 13 residues.

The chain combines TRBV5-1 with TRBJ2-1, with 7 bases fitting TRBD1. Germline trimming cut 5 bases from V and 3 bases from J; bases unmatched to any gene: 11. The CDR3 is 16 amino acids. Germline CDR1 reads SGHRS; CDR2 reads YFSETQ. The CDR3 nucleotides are TGCGCCAGCAGTCAGGGACCCGCAGGGGGCTACAATGAGCAGTTCTTC. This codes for CASSQGPAGGYNEQFF.

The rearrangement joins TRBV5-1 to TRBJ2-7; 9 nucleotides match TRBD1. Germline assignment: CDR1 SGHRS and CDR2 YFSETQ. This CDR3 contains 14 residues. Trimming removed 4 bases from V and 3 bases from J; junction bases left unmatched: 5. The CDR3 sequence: CASSGTGNIYEQYF. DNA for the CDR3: TGCGCCAGCAGCGGGACAGGGAATATCTACGAGCAGTACTTC.

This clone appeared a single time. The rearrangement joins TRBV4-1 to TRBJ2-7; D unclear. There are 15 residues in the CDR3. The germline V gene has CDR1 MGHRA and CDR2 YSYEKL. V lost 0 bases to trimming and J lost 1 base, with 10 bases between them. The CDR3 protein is CASSQDASRSYEQYF. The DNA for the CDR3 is TGCGCCAGCAGCCAAGATGCCTCGAGGTCCTACGAGCAGTACTTC.

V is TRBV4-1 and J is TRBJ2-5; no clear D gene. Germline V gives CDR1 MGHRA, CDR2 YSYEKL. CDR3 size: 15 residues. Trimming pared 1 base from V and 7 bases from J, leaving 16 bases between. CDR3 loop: CASSQVSTAVPTQYF. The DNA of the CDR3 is TGCGCCAGCAGCCAAGTCTCAACAGCTGTACCGACCCAGTACTTC.

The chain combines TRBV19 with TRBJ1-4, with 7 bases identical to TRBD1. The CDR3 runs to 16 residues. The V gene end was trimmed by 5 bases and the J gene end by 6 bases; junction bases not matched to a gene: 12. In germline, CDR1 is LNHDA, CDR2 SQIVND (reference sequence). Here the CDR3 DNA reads TGTGCCAGTAGTCCGACGGACAGGTCGTCTTATGAAAAACTGTTTTTT. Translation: CASSPTDRSSYEKLFF.

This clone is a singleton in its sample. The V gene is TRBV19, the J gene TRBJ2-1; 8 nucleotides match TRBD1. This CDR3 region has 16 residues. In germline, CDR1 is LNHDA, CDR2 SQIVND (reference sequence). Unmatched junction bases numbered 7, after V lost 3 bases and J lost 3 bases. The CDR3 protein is CASSMGQDRVYNEQFF. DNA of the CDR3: TGTGCCAGTAGTATGGGACAGGACCGAGTCTACAATGAGCAGTTCTTC.

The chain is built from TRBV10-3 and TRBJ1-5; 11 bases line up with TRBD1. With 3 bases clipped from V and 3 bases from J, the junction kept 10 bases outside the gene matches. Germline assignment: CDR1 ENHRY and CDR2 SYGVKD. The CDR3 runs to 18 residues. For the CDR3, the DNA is TGTGCCATCAGTGACGACGGGGGACAGGGGGGAAACAATCAGCCCCAGCATTTT. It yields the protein CAISDDGGQGGNNQPQHF.

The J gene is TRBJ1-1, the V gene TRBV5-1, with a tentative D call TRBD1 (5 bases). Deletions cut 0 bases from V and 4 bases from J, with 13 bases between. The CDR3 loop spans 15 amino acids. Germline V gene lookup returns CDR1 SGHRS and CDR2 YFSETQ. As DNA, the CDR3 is TGCGCCAGCAGCTTGGAGTGGGGGGACTCCACTGAAGCTTTCTTT. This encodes CASSLEWGDSTEAFF.

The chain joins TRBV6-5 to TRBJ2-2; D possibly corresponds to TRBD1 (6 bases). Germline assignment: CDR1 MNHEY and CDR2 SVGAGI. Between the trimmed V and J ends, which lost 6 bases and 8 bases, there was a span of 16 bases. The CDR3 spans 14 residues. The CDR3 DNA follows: TGTGCCAGCAGGGCACAATCAGGGGTGGGGGAGCTGTTTTTT. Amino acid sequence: CASRAQSGVGELFF.

CDR3 bases: TGTGCCAGCAGCCAAGACCCCACACGTGAAGCTTTCTTT. It yields the protein CASSQDPTREAFF. The chain recombines TRBV4-2 with TRBJ1-1; D is unresolved. Germline CDR1 and CDR2: LGHNA and YNFKEQ. V lost 0 bases, J lost 7 bases, and 9 bases lay in between. This CDR3 is built from 13 residues.

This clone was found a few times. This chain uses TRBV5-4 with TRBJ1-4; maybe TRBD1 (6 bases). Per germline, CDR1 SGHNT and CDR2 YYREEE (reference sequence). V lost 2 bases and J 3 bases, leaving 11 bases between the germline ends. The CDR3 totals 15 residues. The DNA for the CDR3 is TGTGCCAGCAGCTTTGGGGGGGCGGCTAATGAAAAACTGTTTTTT. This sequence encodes CASSFGGAANEKLFF. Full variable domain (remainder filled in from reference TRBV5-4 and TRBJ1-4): ETGVTQSPTHLIKTRGQQVTLRCSSQSGHNTVSWYQQALGQGPQFIFQYYREEENGRGNFPPRFSGLQFPNYSSELNVNALELDDSALYLCASSFGGAANEKLFFGSGTQLSVL.